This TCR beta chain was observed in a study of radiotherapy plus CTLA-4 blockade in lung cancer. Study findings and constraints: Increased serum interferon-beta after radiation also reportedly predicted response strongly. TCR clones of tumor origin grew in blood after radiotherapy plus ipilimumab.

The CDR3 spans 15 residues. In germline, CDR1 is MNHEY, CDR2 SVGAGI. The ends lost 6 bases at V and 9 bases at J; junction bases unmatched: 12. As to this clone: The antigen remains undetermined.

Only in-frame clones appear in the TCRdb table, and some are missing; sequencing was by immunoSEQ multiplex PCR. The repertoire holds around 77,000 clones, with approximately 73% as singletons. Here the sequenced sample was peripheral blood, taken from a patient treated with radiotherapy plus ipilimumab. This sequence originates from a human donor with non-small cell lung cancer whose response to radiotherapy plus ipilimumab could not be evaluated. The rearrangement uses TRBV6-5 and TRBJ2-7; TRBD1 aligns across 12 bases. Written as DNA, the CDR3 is TGTGCCAGCAGCCCACTGGGGACAGGGGGCAGGAGGCAGTACTTC. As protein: CASSPLGTGGRRQYF.